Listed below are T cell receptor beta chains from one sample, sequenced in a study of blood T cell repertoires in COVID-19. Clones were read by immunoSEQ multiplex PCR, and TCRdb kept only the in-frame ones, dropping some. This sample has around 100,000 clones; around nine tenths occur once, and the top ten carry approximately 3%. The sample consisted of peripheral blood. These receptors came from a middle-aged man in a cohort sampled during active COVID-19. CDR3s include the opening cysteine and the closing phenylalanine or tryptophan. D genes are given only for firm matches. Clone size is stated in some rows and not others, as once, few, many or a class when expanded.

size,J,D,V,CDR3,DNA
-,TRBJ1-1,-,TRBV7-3,CASSLKVTGSFDAFF,TGTGCCAGCAGCTTAAAAGTCACAGGAAGTTTCGATGCTTTCTTT
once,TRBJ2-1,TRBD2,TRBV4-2,CASSQTGLEVGNEQFF,TGTGCCAGCAGCCAGACCGGACTAGAGGTAGGCAATGAGCAGTTCTTC
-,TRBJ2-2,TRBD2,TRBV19,CASSIVPAGGQYGGELFF,TGTGCCAGTAGTATAGTGCCTGCGGGGGGGCAATACGGCGGGGAGCTGTTTTTT
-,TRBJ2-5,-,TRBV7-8,CASSLSSAARETQYF,TGTGCCAGCAGCTTGTCTAGCGCCGCCCGAGAGACCCAGTACTTC
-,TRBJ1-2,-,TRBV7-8,CASSLRDFSYGYTF,TGTGCCAGCAGCTTACGCGACTTTAGCTATGGCTACACCTTC
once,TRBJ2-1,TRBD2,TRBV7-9,CASSSTLAGGHYNEQFF,TGTGCCAGCAGCTCTACGCTAGCGGGGGGGCACTACAATGAGCAGTTCTTC
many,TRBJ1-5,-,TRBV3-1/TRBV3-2,CASSPAGGRVNQPQHF,TGTGCCAGCAGCCCTGCGGGGGGCCGGGTCAATCAGCCCCAGCATTTT
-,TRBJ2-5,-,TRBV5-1,CASSTTSQGETQYF,TGCGCCAGCAGCACTACCTCCCAAGGAGAGACCCAGTACTTC
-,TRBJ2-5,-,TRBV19,CASSISVGGTETQYF,TGTGCCAGTAGTATCTCTGTCGGGGGAACGGAGACCCAGTACTTC
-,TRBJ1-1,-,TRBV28,CASSLIGADGTEAFF,TGTGCCAGCAGTTTAATAGGGGCAGATGGCACTGAAGCTTTCTTT
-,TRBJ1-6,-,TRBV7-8,CASSILTPRASYNSPLHF,TGTGCCAGCAGCATACTGACACCCCGAGCCTCCTATAATTCACCCCTCCACTTT
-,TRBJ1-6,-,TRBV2,CASSERGSTPLHF,TGTGCCAGCAGTGAAAGGGGGTCCACTCCCCTCCACTTT
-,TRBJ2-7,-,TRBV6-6,CASSRRQSSYEQYF,TGTGCCAGCAGTCGTCGACAGAGCTCCTACGAGCAGTACTTC
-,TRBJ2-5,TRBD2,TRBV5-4,CASRESGGAQETQYF,TGTGCCAGCAGAGAGAGCGGGGGGGCCCAAGAGACCCAGTACTTC
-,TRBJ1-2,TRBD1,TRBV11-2,CASSTPIGQGLYYGYTF,TGTGCCAGCAGCACGCCGATCGGACAGGGGCTCTATTATGGCTACACCTTC
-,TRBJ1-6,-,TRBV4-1,CASSQNPPDSDSSYNSPLHF,TGCGCCAGCAGCCAAAATCCCCCAGACAGCGATAGCTCCTATAATTCACCCCTCCACTTT
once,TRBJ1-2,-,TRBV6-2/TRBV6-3,CASSYKEGGPLLANYGYTF,TGTGCCAGCAGTTACAAAGAAGGAGGCCCTCTATTAGCTAACTATGGCTACACCTTC
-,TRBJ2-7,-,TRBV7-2,CASSPRDISYEQYF,TGTGCCAGCAGCCCCCGGGACATCTCCTACGAGCAGTACTTC
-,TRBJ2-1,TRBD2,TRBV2,CASSYSGASSYNEQFF,TGTGCCAGCAGCTATAGCGGGGCGAGCTCCTACAATGAGCAGTTCTTC
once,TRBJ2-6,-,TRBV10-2,CASQGISGANVLTF,TGCGCCAGCCAGGGAATTTCTGGGGCCAACGTCCTGACTTTC